This T cell receptor (beta chain) derives from a study of blood T cell repertoires in COVID-19. Germline V gene data show CDR1 as LNHDA and CDR2 as SQIVND (reference sequence). V was shortened by 3 bases and J by 5 bases, with 18 bases between the two germline ends. The CDR3 has 16 residues. Clones were read by immunoSEQ multiplex PCR, and TCRdb kept only the in-frame ones, dropping some. This sample yields about 380,000 clones, of which 85% are seen a single time; 3.5% to 4% belongs to the top ten. This chain connects TRBV19 to TRBJ2-3, with D perhaps TRBD2 (5 bases). The sequencing sample was made of peripheral blood. The sequence was obtained from a woman younger than 30 with acute or convalescent COVID-19. The CDR3 bases are TGTGCCAGTAGTATCTTCTCCTCCCGCCGGGGAGATACGCAGTATTTT. This codes for CASSIFSSRRGDTQYF. Full variable domain (rest looked up from reference TRBV19 and TRBJ2-3): DGGITQSPKYLFRKEGQNVTLSCEQNLNHDAMYWYRQDPGQGLRLIYYSQIVNDFQKGDIAEGYSVSREKKESFPLTVTSAQKNPTAFYLCASSIFSSRRGDTQYFGPGTRLTVL.